This T cell receptor beta chain was identified during a study of type 1 regulatory T cells. In the study overall: T-allo10 is a Tr1-enriched, alloantigen-specific CD4 T cell product made in vitro.

CDR3 length: 16 residues. J lost 2 bases, V lost 5 bases, and 7 bases had no gene match. TCRdb passed the reads through MiXCR, listing each CDR3 protein once. The repertoire has approximately 21,000 distinct CDR3 sequences, more than 45% of them found once; the top ten carry around 5%. This clonotype was seen only a few times. The antigen is not known. The material sequenced was cultured T cells, either the whole culture or a sorted T cell fraction (not recorded which). The chain carries TRBV12-3 or TRBV12-4 and TRBJ2-5, with 11 positions matching TRBD2. The source of this sequence is a human donor in good health. For the CDR3, the DNA is TGTGCCAGCAGTCCGTTCGGACTAGCGGGTCAAGAGACCCAGTACTTC. Translation: CASSPFGLAGQETQYF.